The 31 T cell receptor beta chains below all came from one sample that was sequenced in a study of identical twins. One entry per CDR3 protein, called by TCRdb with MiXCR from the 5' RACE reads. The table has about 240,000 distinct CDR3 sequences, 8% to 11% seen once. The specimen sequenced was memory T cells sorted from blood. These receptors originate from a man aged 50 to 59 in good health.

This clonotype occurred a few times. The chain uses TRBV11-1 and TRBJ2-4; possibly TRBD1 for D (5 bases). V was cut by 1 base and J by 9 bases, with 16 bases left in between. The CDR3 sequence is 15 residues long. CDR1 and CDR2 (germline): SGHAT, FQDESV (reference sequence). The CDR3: CASSLGVGQLGIQYF. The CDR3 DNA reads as TGTGCCAGCAGCTTAGGGGTGGGGCAGCTCGGCATTCAGTACTTC.

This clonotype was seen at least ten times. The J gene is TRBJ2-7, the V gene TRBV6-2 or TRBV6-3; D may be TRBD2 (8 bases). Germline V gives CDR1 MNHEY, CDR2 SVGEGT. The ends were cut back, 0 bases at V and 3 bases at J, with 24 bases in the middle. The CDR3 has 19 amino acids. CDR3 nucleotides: TGTGCCAGCAGTTACTCAACTAGCGGTCCAACCACAGGGGTCTACGAGCAGTACTTC. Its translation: CASSYSTSGPTTGVYEQYF.

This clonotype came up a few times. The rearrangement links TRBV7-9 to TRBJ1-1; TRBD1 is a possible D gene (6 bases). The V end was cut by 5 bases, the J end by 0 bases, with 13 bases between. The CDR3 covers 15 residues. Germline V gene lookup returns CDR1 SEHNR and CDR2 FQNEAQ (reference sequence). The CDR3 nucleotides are TGTGCCAGCAGCCCGGACAGAACCATGAACACTGAAGCTTTCTTT. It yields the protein CASSPDRTMNTEAFF. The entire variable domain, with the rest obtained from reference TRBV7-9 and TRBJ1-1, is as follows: DTGVSQNPRHKITKRGQNVTFRCDPISEHNRLYWYRQTLGQGPEFLTYFQNEAQLEKSRLLSDRFSAERPKGSFSTLEIQRTEQGDSAMYLCASSPDRTMNTEAFFGQGTRLTVV.

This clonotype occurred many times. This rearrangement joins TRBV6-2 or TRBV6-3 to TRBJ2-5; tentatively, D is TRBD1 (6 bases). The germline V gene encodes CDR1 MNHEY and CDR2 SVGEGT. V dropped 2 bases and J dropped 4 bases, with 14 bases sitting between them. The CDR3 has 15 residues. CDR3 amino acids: CASSYLTGLRETQYF. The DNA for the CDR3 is TGTGCCAGCAGTTACCTTACAGGGTTGAGAGAGACCCAGTACTTC.

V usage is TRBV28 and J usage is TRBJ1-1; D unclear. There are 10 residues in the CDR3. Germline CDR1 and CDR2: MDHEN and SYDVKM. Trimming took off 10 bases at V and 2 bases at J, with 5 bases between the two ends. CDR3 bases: TGTGCCACCCGAAACACTGAAGCTTTCTTT. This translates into CATRNTEAFF.

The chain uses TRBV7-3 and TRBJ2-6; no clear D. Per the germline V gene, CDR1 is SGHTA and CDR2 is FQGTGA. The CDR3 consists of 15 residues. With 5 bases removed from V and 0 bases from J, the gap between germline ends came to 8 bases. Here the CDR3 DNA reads TGTGCCAGCAGCGATTTTCACTCTGGGGCCAACGTCCTGACTTTC. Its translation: CASSDFHSGANVLTF.

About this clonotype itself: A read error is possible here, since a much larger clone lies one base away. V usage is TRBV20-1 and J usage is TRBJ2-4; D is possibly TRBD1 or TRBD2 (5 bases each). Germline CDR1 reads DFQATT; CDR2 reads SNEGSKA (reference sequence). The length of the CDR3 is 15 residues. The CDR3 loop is CSASDGALANNIQYF. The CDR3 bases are TGCAGTGCTAGTGACGGGGCTCTAGCCAACAACATTCAGTACTTC.

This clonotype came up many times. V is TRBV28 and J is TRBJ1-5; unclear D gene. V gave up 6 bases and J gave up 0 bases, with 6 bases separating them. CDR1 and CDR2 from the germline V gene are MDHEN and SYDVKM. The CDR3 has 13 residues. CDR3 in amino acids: CASSTDSNQPQHF. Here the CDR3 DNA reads TGTGCCAGCAGCACAGATAGCAATCAGCCCCAGCATTTT.

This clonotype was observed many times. The CDR3 nucleotides are TGTGCCAGCGCTACAAGTCCCGGACAGGGGCCCTACGAGCAGTACTTC. Translated: CASATSPGQGPYEQYF. V is TRBV7-2 and J is TRBJ2-7; 9 positions agree with TRBD1. The CDR3 length is 16 residues. Per germline, CDR1 SGHTA and CDR2 FQGNSA. V lost 8 bases to trimming and J lost 2 bases; unmatched junction nucleotides: 13.

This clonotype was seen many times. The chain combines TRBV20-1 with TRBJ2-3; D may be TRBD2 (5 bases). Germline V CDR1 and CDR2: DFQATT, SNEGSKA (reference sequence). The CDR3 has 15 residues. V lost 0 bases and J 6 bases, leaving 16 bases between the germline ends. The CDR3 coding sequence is TGCAGTGCTAGAGATCCAGGTAGAGGGCCGGATACGCAGTATTTT. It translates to CSARDPGRGPDTQYF.

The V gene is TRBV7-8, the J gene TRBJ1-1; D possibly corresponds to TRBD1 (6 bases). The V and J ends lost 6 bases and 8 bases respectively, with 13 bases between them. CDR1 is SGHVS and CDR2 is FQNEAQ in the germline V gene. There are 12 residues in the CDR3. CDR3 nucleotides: TGTGCCAGCAGTTTCCTGGACAGCGAAGCTTTCTTT. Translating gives CASSFLDSEAFF.

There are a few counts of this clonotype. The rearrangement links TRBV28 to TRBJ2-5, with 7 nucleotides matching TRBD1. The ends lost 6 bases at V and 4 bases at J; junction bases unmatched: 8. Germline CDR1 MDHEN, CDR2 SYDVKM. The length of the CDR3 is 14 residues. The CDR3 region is CASRSTGQGETQYF. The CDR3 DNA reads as TGTGCCAGCAGGTCGACAGGGCAAGGAGAGACCCAGTACTTC.

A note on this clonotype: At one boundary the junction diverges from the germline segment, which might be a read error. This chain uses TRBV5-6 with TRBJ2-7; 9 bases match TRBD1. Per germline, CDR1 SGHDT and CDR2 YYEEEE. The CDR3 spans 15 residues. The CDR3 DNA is TGTGCCGGCAGCTTGGGACCGGACAGGGGATCCGGGCAGTACTTC. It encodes CAGSLGPDRGSGQYF.

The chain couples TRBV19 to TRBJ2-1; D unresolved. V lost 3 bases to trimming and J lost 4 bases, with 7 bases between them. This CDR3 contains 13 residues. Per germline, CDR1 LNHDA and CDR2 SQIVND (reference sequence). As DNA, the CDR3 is TGTGCCAGTAGTATCAAGGGATACAATGAGCAGTTCTTC. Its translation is CASSIKGYNEQFF. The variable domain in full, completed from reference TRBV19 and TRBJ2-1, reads DGGITQSPKYLFRKEGQNVTLSCEQNLNHDAMYWYRQDPGQGLRLIYYSQIVNDFQKGDIAEGYSVSREKKESFPLTVTSAQKNPTAFYLCASSIKGYNEQFFGPGTRLTVL.

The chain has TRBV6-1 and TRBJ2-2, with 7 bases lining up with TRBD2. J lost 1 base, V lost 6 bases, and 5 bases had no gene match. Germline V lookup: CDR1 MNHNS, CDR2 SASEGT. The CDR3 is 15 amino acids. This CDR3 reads CASRPTSRNTGELFF. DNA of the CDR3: TGTGCCAGCAGGCCGACTAGCCGGAACACCGGGGAGCTGTTTTTT.

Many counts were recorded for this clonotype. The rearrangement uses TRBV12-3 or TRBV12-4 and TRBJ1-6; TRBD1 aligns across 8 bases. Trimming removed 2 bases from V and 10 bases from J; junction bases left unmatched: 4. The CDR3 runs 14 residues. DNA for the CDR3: TGTGCCAGCAGTTTATTCGGACAGGGCTCACCCCTCCACTTT. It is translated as CASSLFGQGSPLHF.

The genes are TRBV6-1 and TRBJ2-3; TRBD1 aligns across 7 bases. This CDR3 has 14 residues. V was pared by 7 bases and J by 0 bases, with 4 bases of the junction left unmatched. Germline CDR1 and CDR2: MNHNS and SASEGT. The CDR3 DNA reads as TGTGCCAGCACAGGGGGAAGTAGCACAGATACGCAGTATTTT. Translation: CASTGGSSTDTQYF.

CDR3 nucleotides: TGTGCCAGCAGTGGTAGGGCTGGGGAGACCCAGTACTTC. This sequence encodes CASSGRAGETQYF. The chain has TRBV2 and TRBJ2-5; D remains ambiguous. Germline values: CDR1 SNHLY, CDR2 FYNNEI. The CDR3 is made up of 13 amino acids. The V and J ends lost 4 bases and 5 bases respectively, with 11 bases between them.

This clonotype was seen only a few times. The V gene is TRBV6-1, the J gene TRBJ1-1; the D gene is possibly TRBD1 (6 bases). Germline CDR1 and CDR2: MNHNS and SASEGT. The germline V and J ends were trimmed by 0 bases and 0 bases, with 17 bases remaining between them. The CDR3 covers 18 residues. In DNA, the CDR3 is TGTGCCAGCAGTGAAGCTCTGGGACGGGGGGCCATGAACACTGAAGCTTTCTTT. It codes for CASSEALGRGAMNTEAFF.

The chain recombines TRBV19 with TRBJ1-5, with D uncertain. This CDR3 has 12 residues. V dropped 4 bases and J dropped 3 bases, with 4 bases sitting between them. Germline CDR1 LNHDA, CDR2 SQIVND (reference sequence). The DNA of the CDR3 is TGTGCCAGTAGTACCTACAATCAGCCCCAGCATTTT. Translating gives CASSTYNQPQHF.

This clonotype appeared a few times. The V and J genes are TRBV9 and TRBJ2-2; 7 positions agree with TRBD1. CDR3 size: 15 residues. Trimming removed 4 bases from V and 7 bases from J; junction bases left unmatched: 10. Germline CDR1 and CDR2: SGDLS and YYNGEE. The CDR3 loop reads CASSPRTGFVGELFF. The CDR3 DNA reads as TGTGCCAGCAGCCCAAGGACAGGTTTTGTCGGGGAGCTGTTTTTT.

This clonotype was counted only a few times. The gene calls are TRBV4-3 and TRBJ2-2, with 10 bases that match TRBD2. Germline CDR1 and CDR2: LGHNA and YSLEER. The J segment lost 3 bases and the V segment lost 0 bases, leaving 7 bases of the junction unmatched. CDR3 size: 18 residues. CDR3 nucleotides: TGCGCCAGCAGCCAAGATCTAGGAGCGGGAGGGTACACCGGGGAGCTGTTTTTT. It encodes CASSQDLGAGGYTGELFF.

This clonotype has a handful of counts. CDR3 loop: CASSSRDEQYF. CDR3 nucleotides: TGTGCCAGCAGTTCGAGGGACGAGCAGTACTTC. The chain links TRBV12-3 or TRBV12-4 to TRBJ2-7; a possible D gene is TRBD2 (5 bases). The CDR3 extends over 11 amino acids. Trimming removed 4 bases at V and 5 bases at J, with 6 bases between.

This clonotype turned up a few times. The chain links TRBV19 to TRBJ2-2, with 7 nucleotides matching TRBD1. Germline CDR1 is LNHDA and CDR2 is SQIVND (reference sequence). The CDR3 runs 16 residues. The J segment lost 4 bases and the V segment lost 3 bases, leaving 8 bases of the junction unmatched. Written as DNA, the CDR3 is TGTGCCAGTAGTATGGGACAGAAAGCCTTCACCGGGGAGCTGTTTTTT. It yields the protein CASSMGQKAFTGELFF.

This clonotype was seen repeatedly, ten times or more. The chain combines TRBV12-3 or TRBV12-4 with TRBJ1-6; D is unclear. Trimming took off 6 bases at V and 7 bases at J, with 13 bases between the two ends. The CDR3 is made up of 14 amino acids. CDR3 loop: CASSPPGRNSPLHF. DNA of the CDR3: TGTGCCAGCAGCCCCCCGGGTCGAAATTCACCCCTCCACTTT.

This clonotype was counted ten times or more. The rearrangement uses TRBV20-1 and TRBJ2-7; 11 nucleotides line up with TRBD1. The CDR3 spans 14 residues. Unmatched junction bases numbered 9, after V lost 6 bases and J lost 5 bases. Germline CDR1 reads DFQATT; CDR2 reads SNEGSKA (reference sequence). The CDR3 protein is CSAPSRTGGNEQYF. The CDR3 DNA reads TGCAGTGCCCCCTCCCGGACAGGGGGCAACGAGCAGTACTTC.

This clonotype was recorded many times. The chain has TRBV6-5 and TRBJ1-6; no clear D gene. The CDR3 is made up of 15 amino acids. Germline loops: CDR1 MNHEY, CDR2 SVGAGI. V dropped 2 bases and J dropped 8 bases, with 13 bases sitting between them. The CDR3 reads CASSYVRGAHSPLHF. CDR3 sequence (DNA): TGTGCCAGCAGTTACGTTCGCGGCGCTCATTCACCCCTCCACTTT.

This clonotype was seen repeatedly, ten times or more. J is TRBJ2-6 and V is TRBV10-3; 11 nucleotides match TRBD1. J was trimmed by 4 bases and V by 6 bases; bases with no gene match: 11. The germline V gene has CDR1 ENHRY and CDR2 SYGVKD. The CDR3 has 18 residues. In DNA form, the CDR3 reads TGTGCCATCAGAGGCGGACAGGGGGCATCGTCCGGGGCCAACGTCCTGACTTTC. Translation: CAIRGGQGASSGANVLTF.

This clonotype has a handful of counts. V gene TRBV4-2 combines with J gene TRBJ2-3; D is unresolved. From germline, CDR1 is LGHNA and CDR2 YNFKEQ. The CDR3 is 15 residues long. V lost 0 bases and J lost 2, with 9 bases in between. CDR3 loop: CASSQETYNTDTQYF. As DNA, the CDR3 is TGTGCCAGCAGCCAAGAAACCTACAACACAGATACGCAGTATTTT.

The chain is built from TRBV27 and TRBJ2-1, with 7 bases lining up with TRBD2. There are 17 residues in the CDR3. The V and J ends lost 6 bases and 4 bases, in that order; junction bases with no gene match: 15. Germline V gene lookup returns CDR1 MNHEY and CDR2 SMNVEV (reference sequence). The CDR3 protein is CASSPVTTGGLYNEQFF. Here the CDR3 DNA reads TGTGCCAGCAGCCCTGTAACAACGGGAGGATTATACAATGAGCAGTTCTTC.

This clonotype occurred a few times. The CDR3 DNA follows: TGTGCCAGCAGTTATGGGTTTGACACCCAGGGGCCCTACGAGCAGTACTTC. Protein product: CASSYGFDTQGPYEQYF. This chain links TRBV6-5 with TRBJ2-7, with a tentative D call TRBD1 (6 bases). The ends were cut back, 3 bases at V and 2 bases at J, with 20 bases in the middle. CDR3 length equals 17 residues. Germline values: CDR1 MNHEY, CDR2 SVGAGI.